This T cell receptor (beta chain) was retrieved from a study of T cell repertoires in cytomegalovirus infection (dated by TCRdb to about 2019). Looking at the study overall: Recently identified HLA-C-restricted CMV epitopes, whose presentation resists viral immunomodulation, were targeted by peptide stimulations together with well-studied HLA-B-restricted epitopes. Donor HLA type was relevant to the analysis, because carriage of CMV infection together with the matching HLA type was indicated by public TCR beta signatures. The investigation overall reported the following: In the ex vivo response, HLA-C-restricted CMV-specific TCR beta clonotypes were dominant, and in two of eight donors the single most frequent clonotype came from this HLA-C-restricted group. In both this cohort and an independent cohort of under 450 donors, the cumulative frequency of public TCR beta family members distinguished carriers of CMV infection plus the relevant HLA type.

After removal of 2 bases from V and 1 base from J, the junction retains 2 bases not matched to a gene. The CDR3 covers 16 residues, taking in both the cysteine and the phenylalanine. Left in the record is the CDR3 DNA by itself, 48 bases read in frame from the first base. The germline V gene (reference sequence) yields DFQATT for CDR1 and SNEGSKA for CDR2. This sample's treatment or condition label indicates: in vitro stimulation with specific CMV peptide epitopes to enrich CMV-specific T cells. These reads were obtained on an Illumina HiSeq 1500. TCRdb reprocessing: public reads trimmed at Q25 with fastp, clones called with MiXCR, in-frame beta chains kept. Merged by CDR3 protein, the rows form single entries marked with the most common genes and DNA. Present in this sample are about 570,000 distinct CDR3 sequences, around 40% of which were seen just once. The top ten clones comprise 48% of the sample.

A note on this clonotype: Its antigen is still unknown. Base-call qualities are not available, and no considerably larger clone is one nucleotide away.

Here the sequenced sample was cultured PBMCs, taken from culture after CMV antigen stimulation. This sequence uses TRBV20-1 and TRBJ1-4; 12 bases in between match TRBD1. The receptor was isolated from a human donor in good health (CMV status not recorded). Some clones in this sample may be carry-over from other donors' samples. The DNA is as follows: TGCAGTGCTAGAAGGGACAGGGGGCGAACTAATGAAAAACTGTTTTTT. Translated, this is CSARRDRGRTNEKLFF.